This record concerns one T cell receptor beta chain sequence. There is no known antigen for this receptor. No much larger clonotype is one base removed from it; base qualities were not supplied. The immunoSEQ Assay, a bias-controlled multiplex PCR, was used to amplify TCRbeta CDR3 regions from genomic DNA. Per the authors' processing: The number of nucleated cells in each sample was estimated by amplification of reference gene primers within the assay. To quantify the absolute abundance of each unique TCRbeta CDR3 rearrangement, sequence reads were collapsed and filtered. Productive Simpson clonality was computed per sample as the square root of Simpson's diversity index over productive rearrangements. The immuneACCESS repertoire file appears here via TCRdb, limited to in-frame rearrangements. These files lack a portion of the clones; in checked studies, under half of the deficit traces to unresolved V genes, and the cause of the others is not known. V and J calls and clone size are copied from that table; D and trimming were computed from the DNA. This sample gives approximately 150,000 clones in total; around 86% of them show up just once. Together, the top ten hold around 3.5% of the sample.

These data are taken from a study of blood T cell repertoires in COVID-19 (dated by TCRdb to 2019 to 2021). In terms of the full investigation: The collaborator samples originated in the United States, Italy and Spain and spanned the acute and convalescent phases of COVID-19. The material from the prospective study consisted of cDNA or gDNA derived from T cells, B-cell-depleted T cells, or PBMCs. The dataset comprised deeply sampled blood TCRbeta repertoires from subjects exposed to, actively infected with, or recovered from COVID-19. The repertoires were released in a freely available public database intended as a resource for research on the immune response to SARS-CoV-2. Samples came from the ongoing ImmuneRACE study (first 160 participants) plus 1,254 subjects from 6 global collaborators. The sample metadata nearly always contained a de-identified subject ID, COVID-19 status, age in years and sex. Where available, HLA class I and class II types were obtained from metadata supplied by the sample provider rather than from assay-based typing. Points the paper makes about the study in general: The quantity of clinical and demographic metadata differed by source and by participant and was supplied without curation.

The collaborating institutions used their own protocols to collect whole blood in K2EDTA tubes. Collaborator samples were shipped for TCRbeta analysis as frozen whole blood, isolated PBMCs, or DNA extracted from either sample type. The specimen was peripheral blood. This receptor was taken from a man in his 70s with acute or convalescent COVID-19.

The CDR3 has the sequence CASSLYRTNTGELFF. The nucleotides read TGTGCCAGCAGTTTATACAGAACGAACACCGGGGAGCTGTTTTTT. In this chain, TRBV28 is recombined with TRBJ2-2, with an unclear D gene assignment. V gives up 1 base and J gives up 0 bases, and the segment between their germline ends measures 6 bases. Based on the germline V gene, the CDR1 and CDR2 sequences are MDHEN and SYDVKM. Taken from cysteine to phenylalanine, the CDR3 has 15 residues. Only CDR3 DNA is held: 45 bases, read in frame from base 1.